The clone carrying this TCR beta chain was detected only a few times. Its antigen remains unidentified. This entry belongs to a study of beta chain features in type 1 diabetes. This CDR3 spans 13 amino acids. The junction had 8 bases not matched to a gene; V was cut back by 3 bases and J by 8 bases. Looked up from germline, CDR1 is SQVTM and CDR2 is ANQGSEA. Expressed TCRB transcripts got sequenced, as all isolated RNA was reverse transcribed. Data came from immunoSEQ multiplex PCR; TCRdb stores just in-frame clones and leaves some out. The sample yields about 150,000 clones, around 10% seen once. Study results and caveats: The similarity of naive, central memory and Treg TCRB repertoires appeared greater among patients than among healthy donors. TCRB rearrangement may or may not be influenced by HLA type; here this remained unresolved.

This TCR derives from a man aged 18 to 35 in good health. The chain is built from TRBV29-1 and TRBJ2-3; the match to TRBD1 covers 7 bases. Input material: central memory CD4+ T cells from blood. CDR3 sequence reads: CSVDAQGDGTQYF. CDR3 DNA sequence: TGCAGCGTTGATGCTCAGGGGGACGGTACGCAGTATTTT.